This T cell receptor beta chain comes out of a study of T cell repertoires in cytomegalovirus infection. Study as a whole: In the study, CMV epitopes included recently identified HLA-C-restricted and well-studied HLA-B-restricted ones. CMV infection and matching HLA type were both indicated by public TCR beta signatures.

V dropped 4 bases and J dropped 2; count of bases not matched to a gene: 3. The germline V gene has CDR1 LGHDT and CDR2 YNNKEL (reference sequence). This CDR3 is built from 15 residues. Study outcomes and limitations: Totalled public TCR beta family frequency picked out people who carried CMV plus the relevant HLA. CMV-specific TCR beta clonotypes restricted by HLA-C were the ones dominating the ex vivo response.

TCRdb independently ran MiXCR on the reads; one entry per CDR3 protein. The sample has around 540,000 distinct CDR3 sequences, 30% to 40% seen once. Concerning this clonotype: Its cognate antigen is unknown.

This rearrangement joins TRBV3-1 to TRBJ2-2; 8 bases fit TRBD2. The receptor's source is a human donor in good health (CMV status not recorded). Some clones in this sample may be carry-over from other donors' samples. This sample comprised cultured PBMCs, obtained from culture after CMV antigen stimulation. The CDR3 here is CASSPRTSNTGELFF. The CDR3, as DNA: TGTGCCAGCAGCCCGAGGACTAGCAACACCGGGGAGCTGTTTTTT.